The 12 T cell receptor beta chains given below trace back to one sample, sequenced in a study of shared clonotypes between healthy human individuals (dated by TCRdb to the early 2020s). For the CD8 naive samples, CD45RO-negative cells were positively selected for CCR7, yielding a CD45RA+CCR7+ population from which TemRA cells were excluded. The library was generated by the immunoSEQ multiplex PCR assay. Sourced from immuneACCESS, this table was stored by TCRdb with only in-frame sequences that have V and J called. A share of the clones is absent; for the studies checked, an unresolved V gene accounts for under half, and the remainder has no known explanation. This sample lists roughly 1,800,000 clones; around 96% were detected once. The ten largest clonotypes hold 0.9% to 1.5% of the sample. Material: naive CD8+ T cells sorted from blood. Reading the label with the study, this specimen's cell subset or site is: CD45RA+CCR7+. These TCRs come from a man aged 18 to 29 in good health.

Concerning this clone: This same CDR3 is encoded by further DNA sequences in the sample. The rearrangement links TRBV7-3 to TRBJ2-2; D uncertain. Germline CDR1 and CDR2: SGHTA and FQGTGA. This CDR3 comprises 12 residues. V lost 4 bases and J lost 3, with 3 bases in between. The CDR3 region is CASSSDTGELFF. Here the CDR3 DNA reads TGTGCCAGCAGCTCAGACACCGGGGAGCTGTTTTTT.

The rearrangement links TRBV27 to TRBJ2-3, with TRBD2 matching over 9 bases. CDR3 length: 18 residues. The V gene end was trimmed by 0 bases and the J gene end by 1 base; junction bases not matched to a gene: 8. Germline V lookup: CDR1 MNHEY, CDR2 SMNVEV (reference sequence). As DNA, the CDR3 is TGTGCCAGCAGTTTATCGCCAGGTGGCGGGGGGGGCACAGATACGCAGTATTTT. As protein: CASSLSPGGGGGTDTQYF.

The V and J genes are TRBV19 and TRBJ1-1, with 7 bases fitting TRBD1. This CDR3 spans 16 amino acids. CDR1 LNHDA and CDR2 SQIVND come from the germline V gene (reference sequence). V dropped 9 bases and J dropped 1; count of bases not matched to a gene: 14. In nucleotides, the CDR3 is TGTGCCAGCTCAAAACAGGGGTTTTGGGCGAACACTGAAGCTTTCTTT. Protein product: CASSKQGFWANTEAFF. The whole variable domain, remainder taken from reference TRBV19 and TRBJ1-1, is DGGITQSPKYLFRKEGQNVTLSCEQNLNHDAMYWYRQDPGQGLRLIYYSQIVNDFQKGDIAEGYSVSREKKESFPLTVTSAQKNPTAFYLCASSKQGFWANTEAFFGQGTRLTVV.

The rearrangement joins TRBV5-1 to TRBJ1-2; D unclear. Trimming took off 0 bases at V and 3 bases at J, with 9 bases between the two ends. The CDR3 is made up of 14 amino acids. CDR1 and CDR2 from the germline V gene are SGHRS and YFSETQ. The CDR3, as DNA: TGCGCCAGCAGCTTGGAGCCTTCGGACTATGGCTACACCTTC. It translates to CASSLEPSDYGYTF.

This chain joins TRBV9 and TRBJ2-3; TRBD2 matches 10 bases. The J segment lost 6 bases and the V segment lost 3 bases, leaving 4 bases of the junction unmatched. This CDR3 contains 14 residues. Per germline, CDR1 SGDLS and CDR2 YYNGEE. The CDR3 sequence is CASSASGSHDTQYF. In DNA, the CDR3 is TGTGCCAGCAGCGCTAGCGGGAGCCACGATACGCAGTATTTT.

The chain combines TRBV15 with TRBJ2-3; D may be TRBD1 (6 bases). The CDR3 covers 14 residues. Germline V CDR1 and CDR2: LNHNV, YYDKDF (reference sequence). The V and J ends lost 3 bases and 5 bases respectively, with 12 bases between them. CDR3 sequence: CATSRATGRDTQYF. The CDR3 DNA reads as TGTGCCACCAGCAGGGCCACAGGGAGAGATACGCAGTATTTT.

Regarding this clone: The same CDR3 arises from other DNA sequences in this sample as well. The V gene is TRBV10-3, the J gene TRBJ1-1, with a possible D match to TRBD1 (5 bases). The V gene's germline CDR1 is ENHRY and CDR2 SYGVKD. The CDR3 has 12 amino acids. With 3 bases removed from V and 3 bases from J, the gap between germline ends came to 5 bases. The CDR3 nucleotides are TGTGCCATCAGTGAAGGGGACACTGAAGCTTTCTTT. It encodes CAISEGDTEAFF.

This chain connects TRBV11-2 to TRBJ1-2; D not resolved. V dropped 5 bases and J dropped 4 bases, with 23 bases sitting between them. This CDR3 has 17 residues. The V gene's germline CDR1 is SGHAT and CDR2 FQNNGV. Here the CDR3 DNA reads TGTGCCAGCAGCAAAAACCGGGCATCGGGCGGCCTCTATGGCTACACCTTC. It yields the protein CASSKNRASGGLYGYTF.

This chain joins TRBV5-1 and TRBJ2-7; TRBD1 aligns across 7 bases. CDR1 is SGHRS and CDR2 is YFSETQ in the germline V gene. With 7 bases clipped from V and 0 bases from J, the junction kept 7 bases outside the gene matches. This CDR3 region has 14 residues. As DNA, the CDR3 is TGCGCCAGCCGGACCGGGACAGCCTCCTACGAGCAGTACTTC. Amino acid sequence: CASRTGTASYEQYF.

The CDR3 protein is CASSSTGRYFYNEQFF. The CDR3 region has the DNA TGTGCCAGCAGTTCGACAGGGAGATATTTCTACAATGAGCAGTTCTTC. The V call is TRBV27, the J call TRBJ2-1; 7 nucleotides line up with TRBD1. CDR1 is MNHEY and CDR2 is SMNVEV in the germline V gene (reference sequence). Unmatched junction bases numbered 9, after V lost 4 bases and J lost 3 bases. This CDR3 is built from 16 residues.

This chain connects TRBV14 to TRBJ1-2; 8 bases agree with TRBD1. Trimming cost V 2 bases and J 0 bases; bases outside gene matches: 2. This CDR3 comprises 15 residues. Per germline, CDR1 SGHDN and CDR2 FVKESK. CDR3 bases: TGTGCCAGCAGCCAATACAGGGGGGCTAACTATGGCTACACCTTC. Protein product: CASSQYRGANYGYTF.

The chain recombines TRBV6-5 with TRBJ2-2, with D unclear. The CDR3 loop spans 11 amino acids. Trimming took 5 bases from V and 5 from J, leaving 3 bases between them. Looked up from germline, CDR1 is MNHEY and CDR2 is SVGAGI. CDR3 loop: CASSETGELFF. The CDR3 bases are TGTGCCAGCAGTGAAACCGGGGAGCTGTTTTTT.